These 24 T cell receptor beta chains were all obtained from the same sample, sequenced in a study of molecular identifiers for immune sequencing clone quantification. One entry per CDR3 protein, called by TCRdb with MiXCR from the PCR reads. The profile covers under 800,000 distinct CDR3 sequences, with 25% appearing a single time and 0.6% to 0.9% taken by the ten largest. Sequencing was carried out using naive CD8+ T cells from blood, with Jurkat cell RNA spiked in. Subset defined: FACS-sorted CD8+CD4-CCR7+CD45RA+ naive T cells. The receptors come from a human donor in good health. Some libraries in this study had Jurkat cell RNA spiked in.

This chain links TRBV27 with TRBJ2-3; D is uncertain. Germline CDR1 and CDR2: MNHEY and SMNVEV (reference sequence). The CDR3 is 16 residues long. V dropped 4 bases and J dropped 0 bases, with 14 bases sitting between them. The CDR3 sequence is CASSSSPGASTDTQYF. CDR3 nucleotide sequence: TGTGCCAGCAGTTCCTCCCCAGGCGCCAGCACAGATACGCAGTATTTT.

The V call is TRBV12-3 or TRBV12-4, the J call TRBJ2-1; the D gene is possibly TRBD2 (7 bases). Trimming shortened V by 5 bases and J by 13 bases, and 18 bases separated the two germline ends. This CDR3 has 13 amino acids. The CDR3 sequence is CASSVSGGGPQFF. CDR3 coding DNA: TGTGCCAGCAGTGTCAGTGGGGGGGGCCCCCAGTTCTTC.

This clonotype was seen at least ten times. V is TRBV2 and J is TRBJ2-7, with a tentative D call TRBD1 (6 bases). Looked up from germline, CDR1 is SNHLY and CDR2 is FYNNEI. Trimming pared 3 bases from V and 3 bases from J, leaving 12 bases between. This CDR3 spans 14 amino acids. The CDR3 DNA follows: TGTGCCAGCAGTGACTTTGGGGGCAGCTACGAGCAGTACTTC. Protein sequence: CASSDFGGSYEQYF.

This clonotype occurred many times. The chain carries TRBV28 and TRBJ2-5; TRBD1 might be the D (5 bases). Germline assignment: CDR1 MDHEN and CDR2 SYDVKM. The V end lost 6 bases, the J end lost 4 bases, and 21 bases lay between the germline ends. The CDR3 length is 16 residues. The CDR3 reads CASSLDRIGSLETQYF. CDR3 DNA: TGTGCCAGCAGCCTCGACAGAATCGGATCCTTAGAGACCCAGTACTTC.

The chain is built from TRBV7-9 and TRBJ1-3; perhaps TRBD1 as D (6 bases). Germline loops: CDR1 SEHNR, CDR2 FQNEAQ (reference sequence). V was clipped by 4 bases and J by 0 bases, with 16 bases between them. CDR3 length equals 17 residues. The CDR3 DNA is TGTGCCAGCAGCTCCCCCAGGGGAATAGACTCTGGAAACACCATATATTTT. Translated, it gives CASSSPRGIDSGNTIYF.

As to this clonotype: A much larger clone differs by one base, so this may be a read error. V usage is TRBV5-1 and J usage is TRBJ2-3; 8 bases agree with TRBD2. From germline, CDR1 is SGHRS and CDR2 YFSETQ. The CDR3 spans 18 residues. Trimming cost V 0 bases and J 1 base; bases outside gene matches: 10. The CDR3 region is CASSLEILGAGGTDTQYF. The CDR3 DNA reads TGCGCCAGCAGCTTGGAAATTTTGGGAGCGGGGGGCACAGATACGCAGTATTTT.

V gene TRBV4-1 combines with J gene TRBJ2-1; 13 nucleotides agree with TRBD2. V lost 5 bases and J lost 5; bases outside the gene matches: 9. Germline V CDR1 and CDR2: MGHRA, YSYEKL. The CDR3 is made up of 17 amino acids. CDR3 nucleotide sequence: TGCGCCAGCAGCAGGACTAGCGGGGGTGGGGTCAACAATGAGCAGTTCTTC. This gives the protein CASSRTSGGGVNNEQFF.

As concerns this clonotype: Given a much more abundant clone one base away, this may be a read error. This chain links TRBV5-4 with TRBJ2-3, with D possibly called TRBD1 or TRBD2 (6 bases each). Germline CDR1 is SGHNT and CDR2 is YYREEE (reference sequence). V was pared by 3 bases and J by 6 bases, with 17 bases between. CDR3 length equals 15 residues. The CDR3 coding sequence is TGTGCCAGCAGCTCCGGGGGCAAGGTCTCTGATACGCAGTATTTT. Its translation is CASSSGGKVSDTQYF. The full variable domain, its missing parts supplied by reference TRBV5-4 and TRBJ2-3, is ETGVTQSPTHLIKTRGQQVTLRCSSQSGHNTVSWYQQALGQGPQFIFQYYREEENGRGNFPPRFSGLQFPNYSSELNVNALELDDSALYLCASSSGGKVSDTQYFGPGTRLTVL.

The chain combines TRBV7-9 with TRBJ2-7, with D unresolved. The CDR3 spans 18 residues. Trimming removed 4 bases at V and 3 bases at J, with 25 bases between. CDR1 is SEHNR, CDR2 FQNEAQ, per germline (reference sequence). The CDR3 bases are TGTGCCAGCAGCTGCACGAACAGTGACCTAATTATTTGCTACGAGCAGTACTTC. Protein sequence: CASSCTNSDLIICYEQYF.

This clonotype came up a few times. J is TRBJ2-7 and V is TRBV4-3; TRBD1 agrees at 8 bases. Germline loops: CDR1 LGHNA, CDR2 YSLEER. The CDR3 sequence is 14 residues long. With V trimmed by 1 base and J by 4 bases, 3 bases remained unmatched. CDR3 residues: CASSQGTGWYEQYF. CDR3 coding DNA: TGCGCCAGCAGCCAAGGGACAGGGTGGTACGAGCAGTACTTC.

This clonotype has a count of ten or more. The V gene is TRBV6-2 or TRBV6-3, the J gene TRBJ2-1, with unresolved D. Trimming took 3 bases from V and 6 from J, leaving 3 bases between them. Per germline, CDR1 MNHEY and CDR2 SVGEGT. The CDR3 is made up of 11 amino acids. Here the CDR3 DNA reads TGTGCCAGCAGTTATATCAATGAGCAGTTCTTC. Translated, it gives CASSYINEQFF.

The sample holds many counts of this clonotype. The rearrangement joins TRBV6-1 to TRBJ1-5; D not resolved. Trimming took off 2 bases at V and 3 bases at J, with 8 bases between the two ends. Per germline, CDR1 MNHNS and CDR2 SASEGT. This CDR3 has 14 residues. In nucleotides, the CDR3 is TGTGCCAGCAGTGAATGGCCCATCAATCAGCCCCAGCATTTT. As protein: CASSEWPINQPQHF.

CDR3 residues: CASSSSGLRFAYEQYF. The CDR3, as DNA: TGTGCCAGCAGTTCCTCGGGACTGCGATTTGCCTACGAGCAGTACTTC. The rearrangement links TRBV12-3 or TRBV12-4 to TRBJ2-7; the D gene is possibly TRBD2 (6 bases). This CDR3 spans 16 amino acids. Trimming pared 4 bases from V and 2 bases from J, leaving 18 bases between.

The chain carries TRBV20-1 and TRBJ2-3, with 10 bases aligning to TRBD2. This CDR3 contains 17 residues. The germline V gene encodes CDR1 DFQATT and CDR2 SNEGSKA (reference sequence). Trimming at V came to 6 bases and at J to 4 bases, leaving 16 bases not matched to a gene. CDR3 in DNA: TGCAGTGCAACCCCGGGATTAGCGGGGGGAGGATCAGATACGCAGTATTTT. Amino acid sequence: CSATPGLAGGGSDTQYF.

V gene TRBV4-3 combines with J gene TRBJ1-4; no definite D call. Germline V gene data show CDR1 as LGHNA and CDR2 as YSLEER. The CDR3 consists of 15 residues. Trimming left V 2 bases short and J 8 bases short, with 15 bases between. The CDR3 region has the DNA TGCGCCAGCAGCCAAATTCCATCGGGGTACGAAAAACTGTTTTTT. Translated: CASSQIPSGYEKLFF.

Comment on this clonotype: A much larger clone lies a single base off, so this may be a read error. The chain carries TRBV6-2 or TRBV6-3 and TRBJ1-1; D gene uncertain. The CDR3 sequence is 14 residues long. The V gene's germline CDR1 is MNHEY and CDR2 SVGEGT. The ends were cut back, 5 bases at V and 4 bases at J, with 14 bases in the middle. The CDR3 DNA reads as TGTGCCAGCAGTCCCCTAACGGGAAGCACTGAAGCTTTCTTT. It codes for CASSPLTGSTEAFF.

This clonotype was observed a few times. The rearrangement uses TRBV7-9 and TRBJ2-5, with 14 nucleotides matching TRBD2. The CDR3 is 17 residues long. Germline V gene data show CDR1 as SEHNR and CDR2 as FQNEAQ (reference sequence). V was pared by 3 bases and J by 4 bases, with 7 bases of the junction left unmatched. The CDR3 loop is CASSFGTSGRGGETQYF. In DNA form, the CDR3 reads TGTGCCAGCAGCTTTGGGACTAGCGGGAGAGGCGGAGAGACCCAGTACTTC.

This clonotype appeared many times. The CDR3 region is CASSLPIAGMADTQYF. The CDR3 region has the DNA TGTGCCAGCAGCTTACCCATAGCGGGGATGGCAGATACGCAGTATTTT. This chain links TRBV7-2 with TRBJ2-3; the match to TRBD2 covers 8 bases. Trimming at V came to 2 bases and at J to 4 bases, leaving 8 bases not matched to a gene. Germline V CDR1 and CDR2: SGHTA, FQGNSA. This CDR3 comprises 16 residues.

This clonotype was seen a handful of times. V is TRBV13 and J is TRBJ2-1, with D unresolved. CDR1 and CDR2 (germline): PRHDT, FYEKMQ (reference sequence). Trimming removed 5 bases at V and 6 bases at J, with 8 bases between. This CDR3 spans 12 amino acids. The CDR3 nucleotides are TGTGCCAGCAGCCCGATAGGCAATGAGCAGTTCTTC. Translation: CASSPIGNEQFF.

In this sample, this clonotype turned up a few times. This rearrangement joins TRBV6-5 to TRBJ2-6, with D unclear. The CDR3 runs to 14 residues. Germline V gene sequence: CDR1 MNHEY, CDR2 SVGAGI. V was trimmed by 5 bases and J by 2 bases, leaving 7 bases between them. CDR3 sequence: CASSEGPGANVLTF. DNA of the CDR3: TGTGCCAGCAGTGAAGGGCCTGGGGCCAACGTCCTGACTTTC.

This clonotype was recorded only once. Given a much more abundant clone one base away, this may be a read error. This chain links TRBV12-3 or TRBV12-4 with TRBJ2-3; 16 bases agree with TRBD2. The J segment lost 6 bases and the V segment lost 3 bases, leaving 6 bases of the junction unmatched. The CDR3 covers 17 residues. The CDR3 protein is CASSFGTSGGASDTQYF. DNA for the CDR3: TGTGCCAGCAGTTTCGGGACTAGCGGGGGGGCAAGCGATACGCAGTATTTT.

This clonotype was seen repeatedly, ten times or more. The genes are TRBV6-2 or TRBV6-3 and TRBJ1-5, with D unresolved. Germline V gene data show CDR1 as MNHEY and CDR2 as SVGEGT. The CDR3 is made up of 15 amino acids. With 0 bases removed from V and 0 bases from J, the gap between germline ends came to 6 bases. The chain's CDR3 is CASSYSTVSNQPQHF. The CDR3 nucleotides are TGTGCCAGCAGTTACTCTACAGTTAGCAATCAGCCCCAGCATTTT.

Note on this clonotype: A much larger clone is a single base away; this may be a read error. The chain recombines TRBV29-1 with TRBJ1-5, with a possible D match to TRBD1 (5 bases). The length of the CDR3 is 13 residues. The germline CDR1 and CDR2 sequences are SQVTM and ANQGSEA. The V gene lost 7 bases and the J gene lost 3 bases, with 13 bases spanning the gap. CDR3 nucleotide sequence: TGCAGCGCCCAGACAGTGAACAATCAGCCCCAGCATTTT. This gives the protein CSAQTVNNQPQHF.

This clonotype was observed a few times. V and J are TRBV19 and TRBJ2-2; TRBD1 agrees at 10 bases. Germline V lookup: CDR1 LNHDA, CDR2 SQIVND (reference sequence). The CDR3 covers 15 residues. The V and J ends lost 4 bases and 7 bases, in that order; junction bases with no gene match: 6. The CDR3 loop reads CASSTRQGAGGELFF. CDR3 bases: TGTGCCAGTAGTACCCGACAGGGGGCAGGCGGGGAGCTGTTTTTT. The full variable domain, its missing parts supplied by reference TRBV19 and TRBJ2-2, is DGGITQSPKYLFRKEGQNVTLSCEQNLNHDAMYWYRQDPGQGLRLIYYSQIVNDFQKGDIAEGYSVSREKKESFPLTVTSAQKNPTAFYLCASSTRQGAGGELFFGEGSRLTVL.